This T cell receptor beta chain was obtained from a study of blood T cell repertoires in COVID-19 (dated by TCRdb to 2020 to 2021). About the investigation overall: The collaborator samples originated in the United States, Italy and Spain and spanned the acute and convalescent phases of COVID-19. The material from the prospective study consisted of cDNA or gDNA derived from T cells, B-cell-depleted T cells, or PBMCs. Subjects who had been exposed to COVID-19, were actively infected with it, or had recovered from it provided the deeply sampled blood TCRbeta repertoires that made up the dataset. The repertoires were released in a freely available public database intended as a resource for research on the immune response to SARS-CoV-2. Samples came from the ongoing ImmuneRACE study (first 160 participants) plus 1,254 subjects from 6 global collaborators. Nearly every sample came with metadata listing a de-identified subject ID, COVID-19 status, age in years and sex. Where available, HLA class I and class II types were taken from metadata supplied by the sample provider and were not determined by assay-based typing.

TCRbeta CDR3 regions were amplified from genomic DNA using the immunoSEQ Assay, a bias-controlled multiplex PCR. The authors processed their data as follows. The number of nucleated cells in each sample was estimated from the amplification of reference gene primers within the assay. To quantify the absolute abundance of each unique TCRbeta CDR3 rearrangement, sequence reads were collapsed and filtered. For each sample, productive Simpson clonality was calculated as the square root of Simpson's diversity index over productive rearrangements. TCRdb retrieved this table from immuneACCESS and kept in-frame rearrangements only. Not all clones are present; in checked studies, unresolved V genes account for under half, and no reason is known for the remainder. D and trimming come from the DNA, and the V and J calls and clone size come from that table. This sample comprises about 71,000 clones, approximately 80% of them detected only once. Jointly, the top ten make up 6.5% to 7.5% of the sample.

Compared with germline, V lacks 3 bases and J lacks 0 bases; bases without a gene match: 4. The CDR3 covers 14 residues, taking in both the cysteine and the phenylalanine. Just CDR3 DNA is preserved here, 42 bases in frame from base 1. CDR1 and CDR2 are read off the germline V gene (reference sequence) as GTSNPN and SVGIG. One collaborating source in Seattle enrolled patients while the patients were actively infected and followed the patients over time throughout the course of disease. Collaborating institutions collected whole blood in K2EDTA tubes following their own protocols. For TCRbeta analysis, collaborators shipped samples as frozen whole blood, isolated PBMCs, or DNA extracted from either of those sample types. The study at large found these results: Clinical and demographic metadata were provided uncurated, with the amount varying by source and participant.

Of note for this clone: No antigen is known for it. Nothing much larger sits one base from this clone, and base qualities are not available.

Recombination linked TRBV30 to TRBJ1-2, with 7 bases matching TRBD1. The source material was peripheral blood. The sequence was obtained from a man aged 30 to 39 with COVID-19, enrolled during active disease. CDR3 sequence: CAWRGTATNYGYTF. The DNA is TGTGCCTGGAGGGGGACAGCGACTAACTATGGCTACACCTTC. Outside the CDR3, residues come from the reference TRBV30 and TRBJ1-2 proteins, so the full variable domain is: SQTIHQWPATLVQPVGSPLSLECTVEGTSNPNLYWYRQAAGRGLQLLFYSVGIGQISSEVPQNLSASRPQDRQFILSSKKLLLSDSGFYLCAWRGTATNYGYTFGSGTRLTVV.